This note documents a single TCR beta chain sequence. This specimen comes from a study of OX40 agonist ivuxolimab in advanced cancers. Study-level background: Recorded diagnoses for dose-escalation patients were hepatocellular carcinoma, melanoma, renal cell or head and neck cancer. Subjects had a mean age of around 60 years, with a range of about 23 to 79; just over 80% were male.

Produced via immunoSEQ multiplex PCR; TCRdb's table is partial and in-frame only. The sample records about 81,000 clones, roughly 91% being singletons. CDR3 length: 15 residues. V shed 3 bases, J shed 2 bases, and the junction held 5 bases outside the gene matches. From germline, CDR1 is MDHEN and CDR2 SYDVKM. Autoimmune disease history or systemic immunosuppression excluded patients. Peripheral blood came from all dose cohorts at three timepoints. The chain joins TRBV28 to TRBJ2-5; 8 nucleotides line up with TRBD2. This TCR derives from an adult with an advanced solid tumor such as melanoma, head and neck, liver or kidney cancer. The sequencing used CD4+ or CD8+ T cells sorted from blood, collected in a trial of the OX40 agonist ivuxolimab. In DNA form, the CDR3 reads TGTGCCAGCAGTTTGTACGGGAGGGAACAAGAGACCCAGTACTTC. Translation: CASSLYGREQETQYF.